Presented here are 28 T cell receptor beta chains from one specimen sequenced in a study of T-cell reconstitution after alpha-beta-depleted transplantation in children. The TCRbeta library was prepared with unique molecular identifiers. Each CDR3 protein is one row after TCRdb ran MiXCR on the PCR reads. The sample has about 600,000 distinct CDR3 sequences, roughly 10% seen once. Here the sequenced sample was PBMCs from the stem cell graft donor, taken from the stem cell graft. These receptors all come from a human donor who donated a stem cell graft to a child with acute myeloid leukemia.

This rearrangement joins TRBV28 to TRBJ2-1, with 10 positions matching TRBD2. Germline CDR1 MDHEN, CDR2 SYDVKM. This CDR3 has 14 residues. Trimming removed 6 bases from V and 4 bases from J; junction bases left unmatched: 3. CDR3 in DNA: TGTGCCAGCAGAGCGGGGGGGGATTACAATGAGCAGTTCTTC. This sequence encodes CASRAGGDYNEQFF. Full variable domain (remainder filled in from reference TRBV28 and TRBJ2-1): DVKVTQSSRYLVKRTGEKVFLECVQDMDHENMFWYRQDPGLGLRLIYFSYDVKMKEKGDIPEGYSVSREKKERFSLILESASTNQTSMYLCASRAGGDYNEQFFGPGTRLTVL.

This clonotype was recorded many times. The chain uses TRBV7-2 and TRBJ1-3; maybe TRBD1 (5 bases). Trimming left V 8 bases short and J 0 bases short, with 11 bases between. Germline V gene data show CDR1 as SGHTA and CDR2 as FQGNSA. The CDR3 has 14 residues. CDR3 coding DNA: TGTGCCAGCGGGGACGGATTCTCTGGAAACACCATATATTTT. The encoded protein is CASGDGFSGNTIYF.

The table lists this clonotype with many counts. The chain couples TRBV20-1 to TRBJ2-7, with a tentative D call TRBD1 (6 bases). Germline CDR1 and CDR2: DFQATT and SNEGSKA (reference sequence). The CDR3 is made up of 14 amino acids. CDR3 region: CSAQQGPSSYEQYF. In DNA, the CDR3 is TGCAGCGCTCAACAGGGTCCCTCCTCCTACGAGCAGTACTTC.

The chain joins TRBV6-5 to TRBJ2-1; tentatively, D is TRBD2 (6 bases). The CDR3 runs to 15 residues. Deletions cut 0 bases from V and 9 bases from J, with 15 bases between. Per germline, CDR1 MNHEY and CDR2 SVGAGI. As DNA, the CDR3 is TGTGCCAGCAGTTACTCGATATCCGGGGGACGTGAGCAGTTCTTC. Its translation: CASSYSISGGREQFF.

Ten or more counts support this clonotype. The CDR3 is CASRSDRGRTDTQYF. The CDR3 bases are TGTGCCAGCAGAAGTGACAGGGGGCGCACAGATACGCAGTATTTT. The V call is TRBV7-2, the J call TRBJ2-3, with 10 nucleotides matching TRBD1. This CDR3 spans 15 amino acids. V trimming: 6 bases; J trimming: 1 base; junction bases outside the gene matches: 4. CDR1 is SGHTA and CDR2 is FQGNSA in the germline V gene.

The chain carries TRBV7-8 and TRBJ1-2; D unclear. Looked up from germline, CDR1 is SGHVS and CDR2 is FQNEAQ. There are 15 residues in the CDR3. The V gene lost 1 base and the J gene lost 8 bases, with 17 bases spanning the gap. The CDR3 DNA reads TGTGCCAGCAGCTTAGGTTACGGCAGAAAACTAGGCTACACCTTC. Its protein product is CASSLGYGRKLGYTF.

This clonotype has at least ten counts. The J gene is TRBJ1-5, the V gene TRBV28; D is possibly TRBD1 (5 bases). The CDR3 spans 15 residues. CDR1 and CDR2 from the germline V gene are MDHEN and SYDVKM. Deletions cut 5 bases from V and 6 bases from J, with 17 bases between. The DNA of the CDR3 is TGTGCCAGCAGTGTGCCGGGGGGATCGGGTCAGCCCCAGCATTTT. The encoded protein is CASSVPGGSGQPQHF.

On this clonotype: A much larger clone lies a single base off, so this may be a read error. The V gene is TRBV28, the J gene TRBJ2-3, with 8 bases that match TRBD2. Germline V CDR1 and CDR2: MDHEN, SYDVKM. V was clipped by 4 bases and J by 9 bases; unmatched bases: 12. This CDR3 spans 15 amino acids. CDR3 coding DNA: TGTGCCAGCAGTTCCCGATCCGGGAGGGGGGAAACGCAGTATTTT. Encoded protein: CASSSRSGRGETQYF.

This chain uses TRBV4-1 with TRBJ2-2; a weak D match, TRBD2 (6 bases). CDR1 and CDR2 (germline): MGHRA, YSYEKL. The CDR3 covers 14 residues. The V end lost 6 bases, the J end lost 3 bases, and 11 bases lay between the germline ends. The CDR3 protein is CASRWSGDTGELFF. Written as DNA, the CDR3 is TGCGCCAGCAGGTGGTCGGGGGACACCGGGGAGCTGTTTTTT.

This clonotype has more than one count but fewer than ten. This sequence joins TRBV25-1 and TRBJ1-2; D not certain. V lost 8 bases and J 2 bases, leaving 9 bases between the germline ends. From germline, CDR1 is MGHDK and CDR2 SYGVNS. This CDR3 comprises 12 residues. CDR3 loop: CASSHLNYGYTF. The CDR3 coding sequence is TGTGCCAGCTCTCACCTCAACTATGGCTACACCTTC.

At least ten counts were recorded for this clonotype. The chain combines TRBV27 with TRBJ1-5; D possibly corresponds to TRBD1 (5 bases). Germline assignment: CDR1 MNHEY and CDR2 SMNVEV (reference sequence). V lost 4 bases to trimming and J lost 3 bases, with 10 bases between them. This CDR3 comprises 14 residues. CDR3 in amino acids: CASSSTGDNQPQHF. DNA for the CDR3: TGTGCCAGCAGTTCTACAGGAGACAATCAGCCCCAGCATTTT.

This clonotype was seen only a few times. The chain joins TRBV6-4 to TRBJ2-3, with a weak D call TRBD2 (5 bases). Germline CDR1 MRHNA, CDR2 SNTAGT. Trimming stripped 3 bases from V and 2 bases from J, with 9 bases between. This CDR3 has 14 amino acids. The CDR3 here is CASSEAGHTDTQYF. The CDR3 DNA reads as TGTGCCAGCAGTGAGGCGGGCCACACAGATACGCAGTATTTT.

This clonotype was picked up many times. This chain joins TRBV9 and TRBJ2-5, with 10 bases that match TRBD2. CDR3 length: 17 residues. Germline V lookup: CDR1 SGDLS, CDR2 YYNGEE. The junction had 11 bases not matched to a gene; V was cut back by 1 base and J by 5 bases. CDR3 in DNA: TGTGCCAGCAGCGTATCAAGCGGGAGGGCCAACTGGGAGACCCAGTACTTC. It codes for CASSVSSGRANWETQYF.

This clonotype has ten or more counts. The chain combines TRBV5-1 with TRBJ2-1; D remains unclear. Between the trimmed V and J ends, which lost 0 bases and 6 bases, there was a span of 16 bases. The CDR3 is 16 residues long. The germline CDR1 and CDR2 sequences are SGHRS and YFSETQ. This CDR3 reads CASSLVRINHGNEQFF. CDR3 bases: TGCGCCAGCAGCTTGGTACGGATAAACCATGGCAATGAGCAGTTCTTC.

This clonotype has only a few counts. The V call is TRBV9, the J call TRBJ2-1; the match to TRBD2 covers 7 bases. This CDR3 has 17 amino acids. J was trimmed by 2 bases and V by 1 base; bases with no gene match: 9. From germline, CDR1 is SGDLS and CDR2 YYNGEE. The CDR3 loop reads CASSVSRALAAYNEQFF. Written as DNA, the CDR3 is TGTGCCAGCAGCGTATCTAGGGCGCTAGCGGCCTACAATGAGCAGTTCTTC.

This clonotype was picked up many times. The CDR3 spells CASSPPLALNEQFF. The CDR3 bases are TGTGCCAGCAGCCCTCCTCTGGCGCTTAATGAGCAGTTCTTC. The rearrangement links TRBV12-3 or TRBV12-4 to TRBJ2-1; D is unresolved. V shed 6 bases and J shed 7 bases, with 16 bases lying between them. The CDR3 spans 14 residues.

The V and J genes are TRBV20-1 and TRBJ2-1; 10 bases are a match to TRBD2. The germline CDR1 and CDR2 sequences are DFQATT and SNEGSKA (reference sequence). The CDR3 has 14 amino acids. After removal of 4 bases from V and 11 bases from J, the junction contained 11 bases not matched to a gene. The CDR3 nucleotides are TGCAGTGCTATAAGCGGGAGGGCAGGGAACCAGCAGTTCTTC. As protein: CSAISGRAGNQQFF.

Written as DNA, the CDR3 is TGTGCCAGCAGTTGGGCTAGCGGGAGGACCGGGGAGCTGTTTTTT. Its protein is CASSWASGRTGELFF. This rearrangement joins TRBV27 to TRBJ2-2; 11 bases map to TRBD2. The germline CDR1 and CDR2 sequences are MNHEY and SMNVEV (reference sequence). CDR3 size: 15 residues. V shed 4 bases and J 5 bases; nucleotides not matched to a gene: 3.

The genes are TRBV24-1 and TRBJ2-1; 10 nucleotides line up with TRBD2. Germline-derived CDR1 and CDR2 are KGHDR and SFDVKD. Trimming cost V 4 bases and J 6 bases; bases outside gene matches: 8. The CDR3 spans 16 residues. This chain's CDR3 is CATSDPTSGMSNEQFF. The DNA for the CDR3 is TGTGCCACCAGTGACCCTACTAGCGGGATGAGCAATGAGCAGTTCTTC.

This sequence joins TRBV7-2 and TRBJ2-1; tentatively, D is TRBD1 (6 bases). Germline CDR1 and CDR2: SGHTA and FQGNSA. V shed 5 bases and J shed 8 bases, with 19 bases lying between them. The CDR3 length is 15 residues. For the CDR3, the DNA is TGTGCCAGCAGCCTAGGCACAGGGTGGATCGATGAGCAGTTCTTC. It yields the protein CASSLGTGWIDEQFF.

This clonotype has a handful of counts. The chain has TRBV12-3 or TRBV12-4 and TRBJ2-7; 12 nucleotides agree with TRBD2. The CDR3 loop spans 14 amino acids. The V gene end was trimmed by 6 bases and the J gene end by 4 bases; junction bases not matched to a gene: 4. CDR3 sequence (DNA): TGTGCCAGCAGCCTAGCGGGAGGGCAATACGAGCAGTACTTC. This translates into CASSLAGGQYEQYF.

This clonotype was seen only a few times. Written as DNA, the CDR3 is TGTGCCAGCAGCGTCGGACAGGGGGGCTATGGCTACACCTTC. This encodes CASSVGQGGYGYTF. The chain is built from TRBV9 and TRBJ1-2; 10 nucleotides line up with TRBD1. This CDR3 comprises 14 residues. V was clipped by 2 bases and J by 4 bases; unmatched bases: 2. The germline V gene encodes CDR1 SGDLS and CDR2 YYNGEE.

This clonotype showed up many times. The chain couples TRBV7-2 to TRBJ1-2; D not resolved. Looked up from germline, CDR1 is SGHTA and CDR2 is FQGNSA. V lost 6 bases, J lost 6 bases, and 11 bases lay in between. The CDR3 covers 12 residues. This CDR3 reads CASSLVLDGYTF. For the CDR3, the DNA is TGTGCCAGCAGTCTGGTGCTGGATGGCTACACCTTC.

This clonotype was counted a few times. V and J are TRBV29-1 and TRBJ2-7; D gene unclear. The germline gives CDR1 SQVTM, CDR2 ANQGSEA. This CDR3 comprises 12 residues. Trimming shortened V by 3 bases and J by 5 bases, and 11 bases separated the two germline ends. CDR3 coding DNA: TGCAGCGTTGAGGTGAGTCTGGACGAGCAGTACTTC. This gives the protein CSVEVSLDEQYF.

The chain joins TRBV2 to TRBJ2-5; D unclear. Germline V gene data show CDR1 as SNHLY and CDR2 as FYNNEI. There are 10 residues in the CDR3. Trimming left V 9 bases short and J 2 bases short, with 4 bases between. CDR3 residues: CARGQETQYF. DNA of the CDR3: TGTGCCAGGGGTCAAGAGACCCAGTACTTC.

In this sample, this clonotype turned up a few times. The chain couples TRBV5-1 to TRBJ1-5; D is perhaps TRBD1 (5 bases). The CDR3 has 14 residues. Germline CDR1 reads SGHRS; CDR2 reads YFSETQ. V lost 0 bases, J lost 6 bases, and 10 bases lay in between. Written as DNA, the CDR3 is TGCGCCAGCAGCTTGGGAAGGGACGGTCAGCCCCAGCATTTT. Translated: CASSLGRDGQPQHF.

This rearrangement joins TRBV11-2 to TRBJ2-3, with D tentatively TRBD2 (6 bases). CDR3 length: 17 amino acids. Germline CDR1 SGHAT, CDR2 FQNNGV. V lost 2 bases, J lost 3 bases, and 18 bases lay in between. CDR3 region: CASSLSILGGGTDTQYF. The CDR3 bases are TGTGCCAGCAGCTTAAGTATTTTGGGGGGTGGGACAGATACGCAGTATTTT.

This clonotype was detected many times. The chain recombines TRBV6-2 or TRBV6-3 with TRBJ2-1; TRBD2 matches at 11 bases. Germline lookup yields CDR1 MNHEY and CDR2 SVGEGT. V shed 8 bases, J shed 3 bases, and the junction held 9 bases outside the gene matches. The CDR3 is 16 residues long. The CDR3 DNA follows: TGTGCCAGCTGCACCGGGACTAGCGGCAGCTACAATGAGCAGTTCTTC. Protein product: CASCTGTSGSYNEQFF.